The sample holds one count of the clone carrying this TCR beta chain. Cohorts were assigned according to the clinical history that participants reported. Recovered status in Cohort 3 required two negative PCRs, clearance, or symptom resolution. The CDR3 sequence is 14 residues long. Germline V CDR1 and CDR2: MDHEN, SYDVKM. Between the trimmed V and J ends, which lost 4 bases and 4 bases, there was a span of 13 bases. This entry belongs to a study of blood T cell repertoires in COVID-19. About the research overall: The analysed material was cDNA or gDNA that came from T cells, B-cell-depleted T cells, or PBMCs.

Sequencing was performed with immunoSEQ multiplex PCR; in TCRdb, only in-frame clones are kept and a portion is missing. The data contain 250,000 to 400,000 clones, roughly 86% of them seen just once; the ten biggest clones take up less than 6%. The V and J genes are TRBV28 and TRBJ1-2, with D perhaps TRBD1 (6 bases). The source material was PBMCs or T cells enriched from blood (not recorded which). This clonotype was obtained from a woman aged 25 to 39 who had recovered from COVID-19. This CDR3 is CASSSTQGSYGYTF. The CDR3 DNA sequence: TGTGCCAGCAGTTCCACGCAGGGGAGCTATGGCTACACCTTC.